Given below is one T cell receptor (beta chain) in context. The target antigen is unknown. Germline and junction disagree at one end, which may indicate a read error. Under the authors' procedure: Filtering differed because ImmunoSEQ produced junction-only sequences that carried no quality scores. The table came from immunoSEQ multiplex PCR; TCRdb's copy has only in-frame clones and leaves some out. That table furnishes V, J and clone size, whereas the DNA furnished D and trimming. The sample holds fewer than 1.8 million clones, approximately 98.5% seen once. This CDR3 contains 15 residues. The V gene's germline CDR1 is SGHDT and CDR2 YYEEEE. The data belong to a study of shared clonotypes between healthy human individuals. The study, taken as a whole, reports: Depth of sequencing was expected to influence donor clonotype sharing. As a rule, naive subsets had a larger estimated richness than memory subsets.

The clonotype originates from a man aged 25 to 40 in good health. The chain joins TRBV5-6 to TRBJ2-1; tentative D call: TRBD2 (6 bases). The sequencing sample was made of naive CD4+ T cells sorted from blood. This sample's subset: CD45RA+ positively selected. The CDR3, as DNA: TGTGCCAGCACCCGCCCCGCGGGATCCTTCAATGAGCAGTTCTTC. This encodes CASTRPAGSFNEQFF.